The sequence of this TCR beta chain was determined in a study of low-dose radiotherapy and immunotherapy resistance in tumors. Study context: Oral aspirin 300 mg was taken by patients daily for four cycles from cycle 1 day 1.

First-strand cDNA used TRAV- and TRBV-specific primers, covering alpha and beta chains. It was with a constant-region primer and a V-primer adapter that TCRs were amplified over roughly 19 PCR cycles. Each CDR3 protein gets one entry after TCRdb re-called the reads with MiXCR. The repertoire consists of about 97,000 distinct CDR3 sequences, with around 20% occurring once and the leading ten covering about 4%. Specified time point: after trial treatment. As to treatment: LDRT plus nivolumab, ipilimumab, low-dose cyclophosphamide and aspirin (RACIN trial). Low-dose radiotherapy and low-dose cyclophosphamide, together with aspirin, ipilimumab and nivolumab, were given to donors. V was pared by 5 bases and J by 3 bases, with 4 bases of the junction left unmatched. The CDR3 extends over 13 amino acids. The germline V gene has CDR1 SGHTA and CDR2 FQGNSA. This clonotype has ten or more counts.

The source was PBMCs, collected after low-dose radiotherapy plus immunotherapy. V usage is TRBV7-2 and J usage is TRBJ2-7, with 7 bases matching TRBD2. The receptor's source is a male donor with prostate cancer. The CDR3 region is CASSTRGDYEQYF. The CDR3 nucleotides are TGTGCCAGCAGCACCCGGGGGGACTACGAGCAGTACTTC.